This TCR beta chain comes out of a study of cytomegalovirus exposure and HLA in healthy donors. Study-level background: HLA-typed donors were the source of around 77 million unique TCRs held in an early data release. Whole-study results and caveats: Most TCR sequences were rare, but some public TCRs occurred in many donors. The authors later linked a missense DCLRE1C variant to TCR beta V- and J-gene trimming.

Unrecorded immune exposures were likely, despite nominal health at sampling. PCR was performed using 60 Vbeta and 13 Jbeta primers. Profiled with immunoSEQ multiplex PCR; TCRdb holds only in-frame clones, not every one. Found here are 110,000 to 150,000 clones; the top ten clones hold more than 0.8%. The V and J ends lost 4 bases and 6 bases, in that order; junction bases with no gene match: 3. Germline V gene sequence: CDR1 SGHRS, CDR2 YFSETQ. The CDR3 totals 12 residues. Comment on this clone: The antigen remains undetermined.

V is TRBV5-1 and J is TRBJ1-2, with TRBD1 identical over 7 bases. Sequencing used PBMCs. The TCR sequence derives from a male donor in good health and CMV-seronegative. DNA of the CDR3: TGCGCCAGCAGCCCAGGGGGAAATGGCTACACCTTC. As protein: CASSPGGNGYTF.